A selection of T cell receptor beta chains follows, all from one sample in a study of OX40 agonist ivuxolimab in advanced cancers. The method was immunoSEQ multiplex PCR; TCRdb's version includes in-frame clones alone and lacks a portion of them. The sample consists of roughly 97,000 clones, 70% to 90% of them appearing once. The material was CD4+ or CD8+ T cells sorted from blood, obtained in a trial of the OX40 agonist ivuxolimab. The source of these receptors is an adult with an advanced solid tumor such as melanoma, head and neck, liver or kidney cancer. The CDR3 runs from the conserved cysteine through the conserved F or W. The order of the fields is clone size, D gene, V gene, J gene, CDR3 protein, CDR3 DNA. A D gene is named only where the DNA matches it firmly. Clone size, where shown, is once, few, many, or a class for clones that have expanded.

size: -
D: -
V: TRBV7-2
J: TRBJ1-2
CDR3: CASTTGFGYTF
DNA: TGTGCCAGCACTACAGGGTTTGGCTACACCTTC

size: -
D: -
V: TRBV29-1
J: TRBJ1-2
CDR3: CSRKGGGPTSTPAGYTF
DNA: TGCAGCCGCAAGGGGGGCGGCCCCACCTCTACTCCGGCGGGCTACACCTTC

size: -
D: -
V: TRBV6-5
J: TRBJ1-5
CDR3: CASSRQYNQPQHF
DNA: TGTGCCAGCAGTCGACAGTACAATCAGCCCCAGCATTTT

size: -
D: -
V: TRBV5-1
J: TRBJ2-5
CDR3: CASSLDPGTGTQYF
DNA: TGCGCCAGCAGCTTGGATCCGGGAACGGGGACCCAGTACTTC

size: -
D: TRBD1
V: TRBV19
J: TRBJ1-6
CDR3: CASRTGTGVQSPLHF
DNA: TGTGCCAGTAGGACGGGGACAGGGGTTCAATCACCCCTCCACTTT

size: -
D: -
V: TRBV7-7
J: TRBJ2-3
CDR3: CASSSGQPGTDTQYF
DNA: TGTGCTAGCAGTTCAGGACAGCCAGGGACAGATACGCAGTATTTT

size: -
D: -
V: TRBV5-1
J: TRBJ2-2
CDR3: CASSLPLQGTGELFF
DNA: TGCGCCAGCAGTCTGCCCTTACAGGGCACCGGGGAGCTGTTTTTT

size: -
D: -
V: TRBV6-5
J: TRBJ2-2
CDR3: CASSYTSTANTGELFF
DNA: TGTGCCAGCAGTTATACCTCGACTGCGAACACCGGGGAGCTGTTTTTT

size: -
D: -
V: TRBV7-8
J: TRBJ2-3
CDR3: CASSLADTQYF
DNA: TGTGCCAGCAGCTTAGCAGATACGCAGTATTTT

size: -
D: -
V: TRBV11-2
J: TRBJ2-5
CDR3: CASSFGDRETQYF
DNA: TGTGCCAGCAGCTTCGGAGACCGGGAGACCCAGTACTTC

size: few
D: -
V: TRBV5-4
J: TRBJ1-5
CDR3: CASSSAADQPQHF
DNA: TGTGCCAGCAGCTCTGCGGCGGATCAGCCCCAGCATTTT

size: few
D: -
V: TRBV10-1
J: TRBJ2-7
CDR3: CAKYEQYF
DNA: TGCGCTAAGTACGAGCAGTACTTC

size: -
D: -
V: TRBV30
J: TRBJ2-5
CDR3: CAWSVREETQYF
DNA: TGTGCCTGGAGTGTAAGGGAAGAGACCCAGTACTTC

size: -
D: -
V: TRBV5-5
J: TRBJ1-1
CDR3: CASKGHLNTEAFF
DNA: TGTGCCAGCAAGGGACACCTGAACACTGAAGCTTTCTTT

size: -
D: -
V: TRBV7-2
J: TRBJ1-4
CDR3: CASSPVSRGGEKLFF
DNA: TGTGCCAGCAGCCCAGTGTCTCGCGGGGGTGAAAAACTGTTTTTT

size: -
D: TRBD1
V: TRBV6-5
J: TRBJ2-1
CDR3: CASSYGQGANEQFF
DNA: TGTGCCAGCAGTTACGGACAGGGGGCGAATGAGCAGTTCTTC

size: -
D: TRBD1
V: TRBV6-7
J: TRBJ2-1
CDR3: CASIRTRDSPCNEQFF
DNA: TGTGCCAGCATAAGGACCCGGGACAGCCCCTGCAATGAGCAGTTCTTC

size: -
D: -
V: TRBV18
J: TRBJ1-2
CDR3: CASSPTGNDYGYTF
DNA: TGTGCCAGCTCACCAACAGGGAACGACTATGGCTACACCTTC

size: -
D: TRBD2
V: TRBV7-2
J: TRBJ2-1
CDR3: CASSSGTGTSGGRWEQFF
DNA: TGTGCCAGCAGCTCGGGAACGGGGACTAGCGGGGGCCGGTGGGAGCAGTTCTTC

size: -
D: TRBD1
V: TRBV19
J: TRBJ1-2
CDR3: CASSLLEGQGSYTF
DNA: TGTGCCAGTAGTTTACTCGAAGGACAGGGTAGCTACACCTTC

size: -
D: TRBD2
V: TRBV7-2
J: TRBJ2-3
CDR3: CASSSIVRGGSTDTQYF
DNA: TGTGCCAGCAGCTCCATCGTACGCGGGGGGAGCACAGATACGCAGTATTTT

size: -
D: -
V: TRBV7-2
J: TRBJ2-5
CDR3: CASSPGETQYF
DNA: TGTGCCAGCAGCCCTGGGGAGACCCAGTACTTC

size: -
D: TRBD1
V: TRBV5-4
J: TRBJ2-1
CDR3: CASSLRDRGFDEQFF
DNA: TGTGCCAGCAGCTTGAGGGACAGGGGGTTTGATGAGCAGTTCTTC

size: -
D: -
V: TRBV7-9
J: TRBJ2-7
CDR3: CASSLGEHYEQYF
DNA: TGTGCCAGCAGCTTAGGCGAGCATTACGAGCAGTACTTC

size: -
D: -
V: TRBV10-3
J: TRBJ1-4
CDR3: CAIRNSNEKLFF
DNA: TGTGCCATCAGGAATTCAAATGAAAAACTGTTTTTT

size: few
D: TRBD1
V: TRBV29-1
J: TRBJ1-2
CDR3: CSVERTGSLNYGYTF
DNA: TGCAGCGTTGAACGGACAGGGTCACTTAACTATGGCTACACCTTC

size: -
D: -
V: TRBV7-2
J: TRBJ1-5
CDR3: CASSLESGSNQPQHF
DNA: TGTGCCAGCAGCTTGGAGAGTGGAAGCAATCAGCCCCAGCATTTT

size: -
D: -
V: TRBV7-9
J: TRBJ2-2
CDR3: CASGRITGELFF
DNA: TGTGCCAGCGGACGCATCACCGGGGAGCTGTTTTTT

size: -
D: -
V: TRBV21-1
J: TRBJ2-7
CDR3: CASSKELYEQYF
DNA: TGTGCCAGCAGCAAAGAACTGTACGAGCAGTACTTC

size: once
D: TRBD2
V: TRBV5-1
J: TRBJ2-3
CDR3: CASSPGGAADTQYF
DNA: TGCGCCAGCAGCCCCGGGGGGGCCGCGGATACGCAGTATTTT

size: once
D: TRBD1
V: TRBV28
J: TRBJ2-7
CDR3: CASSPADRDVSKQYF
DNA: TGTGCCAGCAGCCCCGCCGACAGGGACGTTTCGAAGCAGTACTTC

size: once
D: -
V: TRBV19
J: TRBJ1-3
CDR3: CASSPVKGNTGNTIYF
DNA: TGTGCCAGTAGCCCAGTTAAGGGTAACACTGGAAACACCATATATTTT

size: -
D: -
V: TRBV7-2
J: TRBJ2-7
CDR3: CASSLGTPYEQYF
DNA: TGTGCCAGCAGCTTAGGGACCCCCTACGAGCAGTACTTC

size: -
D: TRBD2
V: TRBV5-1
J: TRBJ2-5
CDR3: CASSLKVLGTSGGQETQYF
DNA: TGCGCCAGCAGCTTGAAGGTCTTGGGGACTAGCGGGGGGCAAGAGACCCAGTACTTC

size: -
D: -
V: TRBV6-1
J: TRBJ1-3
CDR3: CASSGRTVPSGNTIYF
DNA: TGTGCCAGCAGTGGGAGAACAGTACCCTCTGGAAACACCATATATTTT

size: once
D: -
V: TRBV18
J: TRBJ1-5
CDR3: CASSLVDSGLNQPQHF
DNA: TGTGCCAGCTCACTAGTCGACAGTGGCCTCAATCAGCCCCAGCATTTT

size: once
D: -
V: TRBV6-4
J: TRBJ2-2
CDR3: CASSDSGSGGELFF
DNA: TGTGCCAGCAGTGACTCGGGGAGTGGCGGGGAGCTGTTTTTT

size: -
D: -
V: TRBV2
J: TRBJ2-7
CDR3: CASSEQGEAYEQYF
DNA: TGTGCCAGCAGTGAACAAGGGGAAGCCTACGAGCAGTACTTC

size: -
D: -
V: TRBV6-6
J: TRBJ2-7
CDR3: CASTGKDSYEQYF
DNA: TGTGCCAGCACAGGAAAGGACTCCTACGAGCAGTACTTC

size: -
D: -
V: TRBV23-1
J: TRBJ2-7
CDR3: CASSRVTGQTYEQYF
DNA: TGCGCCAGCAGTCGAGTTACGGGACAAACCTACGAGCAGTACTTC

size: -
D: TRBD1
V: TRBV19
J: TRBJ1-5
CDR3: CATQSGTGGVGTNQPQHF
DNA: TGTGCCACCCAGTCCGGGACAGGGGGCGTCGGGACCAATCAGCCCCAGCATTTT

size: -
D: TRBD1
V: TRBV28
J: TRBJ1-2
CDR3: CASSLLGQGTNGYTF
DNA: TGTGCCAGCAGTTTATTGGGACAGGGGACGAATGGCTACACCTTC

size: -
D: TRBD1
V: TRBV19
J: TRBJ1-4
CDR3: CASRGQEGEKLFF
DNA: TGTGCCAGTAGGGGACAGGAGGGGGAAAAACTGTTTTTT

size: -
D: -
V: TRBV18
J: TRBJ2-5
CDR3: CASSPGLRQETQYF
DNA: TGTGCCAGCTCACCGGGGCTGAGGCAAGAGACCCAGTACTTC

size: -
D: TRBD1
V: TRBV5-3
J: TRBJ1-5
CDR3: CATRGESSNQPQHF
DNA: TGTGCCACCAGGGGGGAAAGTAGCAATCAGCCCCAGCATTTT

size: -
D: TRBD1
V: TRBV6-1
J: TRBJ2-7
CDR3: CASSQFGTGDYEQYF
DNA: TGTGCCAGCAGTCAGTTCGGGACAGGTGACTACGAGCAGTACTTC

size: once
D: TRBD1
V: TRBV27
J: TRBJ2-3
CDR3: CASSLTGHQDTQYF
DNA: TGTGCCAGCAGTTTGACAGGGCATCAAGATACGCAGTATTTT

size: -
D: -
V: TRBV5-1
J: TRBJ1-2
CDR3: CATAEGFQSSGYTF
DNA: TGCGCCACAGCGGAGGGGTTCCAGTCATCTGGCTACACCTTC

size: -
D: -
V: TRBV28
J: TRBJ1-2
CDR3: CASSATLRGYTF
DNA: TGTGCCAGCAGCGCGACCCTCCGTGGCTACACCTTC

size: -
D: -
V: TRBV28
J: TRBJ1-1
CDR3: CASSLPAGVTEAFF
DNA: TGTGCCAGCAGTCTTCCCGCAGGGGTAACTGAAGCTTTCTTT

size: -
D: -
V: TRBV19
J: TRBJ2-1
CDR3: CASSILIGAQENEQFF
DNA: TGTGCCAGTAGTATCCTAATCGGGGCGCAGGAGAATGAGCAGTTCTTC

size: -
D: TRBD1
V: TRBV10-3
J: TRBJ2-3
CDR3: CASRERGQGPDTQYF
DNA: TGTGCCTCCAGAGAAAGGGGGCAGGGACCAGATACGCAGTATTTT

size: -
D: -
V: TRBV6-1
J: TRBJ1-1
CDR3: CASSESANTEAFF
DNA: TGTGCCAGCAGTGAGAGTGCGAACACTGAAGCTTTCTTT

size: -
D: -
V: TRBV11-1
J: TRBJ1-2
CDR3: CASTKSPDTAYGYTF
DNA: TGTGCCAGCACCAAGTCTCCGGACACTGCTTATGGCTACACCTTC